The rows below give T cell receptor beta chains drawn from one sample of a study of OX40 agonist ivuxolimab in advanced cancers. The protocol was immunoSEQ multiplex PCR, while the TCRdb copy is restricted to in-frame clones and leaves out a portion. The sample gives roughly 56,000 clones, 70% to 90% of which show up once; just over 0.6% is in the top ten. The source was CD4+ or CD8+ T cells sorted from blood, collected in a trial of the OX40 agonist ivuxolimab. The receptors derive from an adult with an advanced solid tumor such as melanoma, head and neck, liver or kidney cancer. Each CDR3 is given with its conserved first and last residue. The order of the fields is J gene, V gene, CDR3 protein.

J gene: TRBJ2-3
V gene: TRBV19
CDR3 protein: CASSIAGQGAYTQYF

J gene: TRBJ2-4
V gene: TRBV5-1
CDR3 protein: CASSLDGGNIQYF

J gene: TRBJ1-2
V gene: TRBV9
CDR3 protein: CASSVTTVDYGYTF

J gene: TRBJ2-3
V gene: TRBV5-6
CDR3 protein: CASSIGTGSGDTQYF

J gene: TRBJ1-5
V gene: TRBV6-6
CDR3 protein: CASSYSTGASNQPQHF

J gene: TRBJ2-1
V gene: TRBV18
CDR3 protein: CASSPVLTSVNNEQFF

J gene: TRBJ1-1
V gene: TRBV30
CDR3 protein: CAWSPLRLPGQMNTEAFF

J gene: TRBJ2-7
V gene: TRBV10-3
CDR3 protein: CAISDHGTSFGEQYF

J gene: TRBJ2-7
V gene: TRBV7-8
CDR3 protein: CASSSPRGLLDEQYF

J gene: TRBJ2-7
V gene: TRBV10-3
CDR3 protein: CAASLTSTYEQYF

J gene: TRBJ2-7
V gene: TRBV5-4
CDR3 protein: CASSLEGAYEQYF

J gene: TRBJ2-7
V gene: TRBV11-2
CDR3 protein: CASTQLAGVGYEQYF

J gene: TRBJ1-5
V gene: TRBV2
CDR3 protein: CASRADSLQPQHF

J gene: TRBJ2-3
V gene: TRBV10-1
CDR3 protein: CASSPFYSTDTQYF

J gene: TRBJ1-3
V gene: TRBV14
CDR3 protein: CASSQVIGNTIYF

J gene: TRBJ2-2
V gene: TRBV9
CDR3 protein: CASSVSAGVSGELFF

J gene: TRBJ1-4
V gene: TRBV28
CDR3 protein: CASRRGRGNEKLFF

J gene: TRBJ2-1
V gene: TRBV5-1
CDR3 protein: CASSLKDRANSYNEQFF

J gene: TRBJ1-1
V gene: TRBV19
CDR3 protein: CATLGLRTEAFF

J gene: TRBJ2-7
V gene: TRBV6-6
CDR3 protein: CASSYVAGSYEQYF

J gene: TRBJ1-4
V gene: TRBV30
CDR3 protein: CAWSVGTGFEKLFF

J gene: TRBJ2-1
V gene: TRBV7-9
CDR3 protein: CASTAFNEQFF